This T cell receptor (beta chain) came from a study of control samples from healthy donors and cancer patients. Sequencing was performed with immunoSEQ multiplex PCR; in TCRdb, only in-frame clones are kept and a portion is missing. The repertoire has approximately 79,000 clones, 89% of them found once; the top ten carry more than 7%. The specimen sequenced was blood. The source is a man between 50 and 59 years old in good health.

CDR3 sequence: CASSQAGGSPLHF. For the CDR3, the DNA is TGTGCCAGCAGCCAAGCGGGGGGGTCACCCCTCCACTTT. The rearrangement uses TRBV14 and TRBJ1-6; possibly TRBD1 for D (5 bases). The germline gives CDR1 SGHDN, CDR2 FVKESK. The V gene lost 1 base and the J gene lost 10 bases, with 8 bases spanning the gap. The CDR3 runs to 13 residues. Variable domain in full (rest from reference TRBV14 and TRBJ1-6): EAGVTQFPSHSVIEKGQTVTLRCDPISGHDNLYWYRRVMGKEIKFLLHFVKESKQDESGMPNNRFLAERTGGTYSTLKVQPAELEDSGVYFCASSQAGGSPLHFGNGTRLTVT.